The 2 T cell receptor beta chains presented below share a single source sample, sequenced in a study of blood T cell repertoires in COVID-19. Profiled with immunoSEQ multiplex PCR; TCRdb holds only in-frame clones, not every one. The sample holds roughly 200,000 clones, about 90% seen once. Sequences were obtained from peripheral blood. These receptors came from a woman between 18 and 29 years old who had recovered from COVID-19.

The J gene is TRBJ2-1, the V gene TRBV28; D is uncertain. Per the germline V gene, CDR1 is MDHEN and CDR2 is SYDVKM. The CDR3 spans 15 residues. The germline V and J ends were trimmed by 3 bases and 2 bases, with 11 bases remaining between them. The CDR3 DNA reads as TGTGCCAGCAGTTTCACAGTGCTCCCCTACAATGAGCAGTTCTTC. This gives the protein CASSFTVLPYNEQFF.

J is TRBJ2-7 and V is TRBV7-3; 11 bases agree with TRBD2. This CDR3 spans 16 amino acids. In germline, CDR1 is SGHTA, CDR2 FQGTGA. The V and J ends lost 5 bases and 2 bases, in that order; junction bases with no gene match: 8. CDR3 amino acids: CASSPRGTSGTYEQYF. In nucleotides, the CDR3 is TGTGCCAGCAGCCCGAGAGGGACTAGCGGAACCTACGAGCAGTACTTC.